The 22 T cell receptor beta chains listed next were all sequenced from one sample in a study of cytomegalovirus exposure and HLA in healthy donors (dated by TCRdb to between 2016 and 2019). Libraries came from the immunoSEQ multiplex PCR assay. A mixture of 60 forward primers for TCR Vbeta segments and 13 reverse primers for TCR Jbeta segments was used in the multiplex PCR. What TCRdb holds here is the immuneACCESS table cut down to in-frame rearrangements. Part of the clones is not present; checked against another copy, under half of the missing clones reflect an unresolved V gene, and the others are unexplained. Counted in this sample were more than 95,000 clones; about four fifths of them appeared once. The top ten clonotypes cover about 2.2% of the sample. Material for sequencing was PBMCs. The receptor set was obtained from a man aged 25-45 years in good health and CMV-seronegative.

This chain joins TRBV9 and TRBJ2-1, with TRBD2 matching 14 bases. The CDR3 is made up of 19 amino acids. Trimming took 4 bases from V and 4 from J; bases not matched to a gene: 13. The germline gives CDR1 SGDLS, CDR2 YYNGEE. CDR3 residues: CASSTGTSGRAKEYNEQFF. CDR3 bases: TGTGCCAGCAGCACCGGGACTAGCGGGAGAGCCAAAGAGTACAATGAGCAGTTCTTC.

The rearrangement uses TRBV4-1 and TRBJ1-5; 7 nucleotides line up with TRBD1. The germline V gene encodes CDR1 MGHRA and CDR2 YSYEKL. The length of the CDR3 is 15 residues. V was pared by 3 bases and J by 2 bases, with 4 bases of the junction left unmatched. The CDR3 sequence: CASSHSGQGNQPQHF. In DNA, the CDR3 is TGCGCCAGCAGCCACTCAGGACAGGGCAATCAGCCCCAGCATTTT.

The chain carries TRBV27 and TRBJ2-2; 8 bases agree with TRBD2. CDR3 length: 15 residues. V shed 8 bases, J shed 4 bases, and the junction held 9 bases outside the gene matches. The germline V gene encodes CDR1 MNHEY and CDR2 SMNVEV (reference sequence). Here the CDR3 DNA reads TGTGCCAGCCAAGAGCGGGAGAGTAGCACCGGGGAGCTGTTTTTT. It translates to CASQERESSTGELFF.

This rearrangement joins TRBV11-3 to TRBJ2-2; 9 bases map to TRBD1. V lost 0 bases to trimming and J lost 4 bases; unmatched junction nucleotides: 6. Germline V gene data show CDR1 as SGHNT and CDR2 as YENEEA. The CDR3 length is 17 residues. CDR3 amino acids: CASSLDPGQGGTGELFF. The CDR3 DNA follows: TGTGCCAGCAGCTTAGATCCGGGACAGGGTGGCACCGGGGAGCTGTTTTTT. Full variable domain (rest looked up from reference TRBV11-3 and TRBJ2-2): EAGVVQSPRYKIIEKKQPVAFWCNPISGHNTLYWYLQNLGQGPELLIRYENEEAVDDSQLPKDRFSAERLKGVDSTLKIQPAELGDSAVYLCASSLDPGQGGTGELFFGEGSRLTVL.

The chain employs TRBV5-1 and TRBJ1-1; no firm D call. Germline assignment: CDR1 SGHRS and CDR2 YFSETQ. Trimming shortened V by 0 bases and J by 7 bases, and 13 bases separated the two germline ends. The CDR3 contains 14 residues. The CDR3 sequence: CASSLGAGMGEAFF. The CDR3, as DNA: TGCGCCAGCAGCTTGGGGGCCGGAATGGGTGAAGCTTTCTTT.

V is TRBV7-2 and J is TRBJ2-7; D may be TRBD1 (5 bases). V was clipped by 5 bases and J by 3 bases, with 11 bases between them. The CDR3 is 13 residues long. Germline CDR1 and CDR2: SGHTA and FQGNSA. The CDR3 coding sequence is TGTGCCAGCAGCGTAGGGGCGTTCTACGAGCAGTACTTC. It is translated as CASSVGAFYEQYF.

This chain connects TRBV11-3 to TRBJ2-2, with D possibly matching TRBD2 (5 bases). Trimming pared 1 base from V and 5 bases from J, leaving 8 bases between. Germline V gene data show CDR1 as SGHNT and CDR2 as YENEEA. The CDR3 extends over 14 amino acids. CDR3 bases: TGTGCCAGCAGCTTAGGGACTTTTACCGGGGAGCTGTTTTTT. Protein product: CASSLGTFTGELFF. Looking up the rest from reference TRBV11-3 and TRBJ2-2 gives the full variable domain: EAGVVQSPRYKIIEKKQPVAFWCNPISGHNTLYWYLQNLGQGPELLIRYENEEAVDDSQLPKDRFSAERLKGVDSTLKIQPAELGDSAVYLCASSLGTFTGELFFGEGSRLTVL.

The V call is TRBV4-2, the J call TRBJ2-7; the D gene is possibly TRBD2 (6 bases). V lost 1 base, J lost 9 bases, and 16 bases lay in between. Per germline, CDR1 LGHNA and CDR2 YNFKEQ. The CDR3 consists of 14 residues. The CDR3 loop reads CASSQGSGTLTQYF. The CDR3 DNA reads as TGTGCCAGCAGCCAAGGTAGCGGAACTTTGACGCAGTACTTC.

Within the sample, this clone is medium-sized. In nucleotides, the CDR3 is TGTGCCAGCAGTTCTGGACTAGCGAAGCACGAGCAGTACTTC. Translating gives CASSSGLAKHEQYF. V usage is TRBV2 and J usage is TRBJ2-7; the match to TRBD2 covers 9 bases. CDR1 and CDR2 (germline): SNHLY, FYNNEI. With V trimmed by 5 bases and J by 5 bases, 7 bases remained unmatched. This CDR3 region has 14 residues.

The CDR3 reads CASSLIAGESETQYF. CDR3 coding DNA: TGCGCCAGCAGCCTGATAGCGGGAGAGTCGGAGACCCAGTACTTC. V usage is TRBV5-1 and J usage is TRBJ2-5; 9 bases map to TRBD2. The V gene's germline CDR1 is SGHRS and CDR2 YFSETQ. The CDR3 has 15 residues. V shed 4 bases and J 5 bases; nucleotides not matched to a gene: 9.

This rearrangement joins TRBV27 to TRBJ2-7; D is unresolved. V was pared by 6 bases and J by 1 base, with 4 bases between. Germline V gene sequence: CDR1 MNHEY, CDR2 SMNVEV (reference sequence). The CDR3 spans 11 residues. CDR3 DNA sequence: TGTGCCAGCAGGCGGTCCTACGAGCAGTACTTC. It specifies CASRRSYEQYF.

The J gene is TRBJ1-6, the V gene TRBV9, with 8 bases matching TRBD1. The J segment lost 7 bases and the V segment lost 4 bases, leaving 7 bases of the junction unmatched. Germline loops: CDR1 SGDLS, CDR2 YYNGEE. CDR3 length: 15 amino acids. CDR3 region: CASSLVGTGNSPLHF. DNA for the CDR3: TGTGCCAGCAGCTTAGTCGGGACAGGCAATTCACCCCTCCACTTT.

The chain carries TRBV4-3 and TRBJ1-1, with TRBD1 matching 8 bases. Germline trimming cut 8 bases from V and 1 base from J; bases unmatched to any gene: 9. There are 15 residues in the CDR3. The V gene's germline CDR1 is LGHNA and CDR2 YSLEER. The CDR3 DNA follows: TGCGCCAGCGGACGGACAGGGAGACGGAACACTGAAGCTTTCTTT. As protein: CASGRTGRRNTEAFF.

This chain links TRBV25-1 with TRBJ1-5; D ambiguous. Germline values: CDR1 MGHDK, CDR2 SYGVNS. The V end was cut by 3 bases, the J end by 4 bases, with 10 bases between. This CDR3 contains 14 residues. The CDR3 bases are TGTGCCAGCAGTGATGTGTGGGAGAATCAGCCCCAGCATTTT. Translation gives CASSDVWENQPQHF.

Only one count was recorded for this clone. The CDR3 loop reads CASSRDSPYEQYF. The DNA of the CDR3 is TGTGCCAGCAGCCGCGACAGCCCCTACGAGCAGTACTTC. V gene TRBV7-8 combines with J gene TRBJ2-7; maybe TRBD1 (5 bases). This CDR3 contains 13 residues. V was cut by 5 bases and J by 2 bases, with 10 bases left in between. Germline V lookup: CDR1 SGHVS, CDR2 FQNEAQ.

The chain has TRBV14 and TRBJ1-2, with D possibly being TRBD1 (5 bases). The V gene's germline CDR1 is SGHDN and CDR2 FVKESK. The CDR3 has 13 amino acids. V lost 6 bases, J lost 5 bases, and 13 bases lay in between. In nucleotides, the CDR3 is TGTGCCAGCAGTCCCAGACAGACTTATGGCTACACCTTC. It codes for CASSPRQTYGYTF.

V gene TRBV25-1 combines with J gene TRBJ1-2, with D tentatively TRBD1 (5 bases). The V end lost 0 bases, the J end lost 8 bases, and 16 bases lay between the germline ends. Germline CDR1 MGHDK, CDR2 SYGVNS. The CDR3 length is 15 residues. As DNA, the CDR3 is TGTGCCAGCAGTGAATATGGGGCAGCGCCCGGCGGCTACACCTTC. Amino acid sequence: CASSEYGAAPGGYTF.

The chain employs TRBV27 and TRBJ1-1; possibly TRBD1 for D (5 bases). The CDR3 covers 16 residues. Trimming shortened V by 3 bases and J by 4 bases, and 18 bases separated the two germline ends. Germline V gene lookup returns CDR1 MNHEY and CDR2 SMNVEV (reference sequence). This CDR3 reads CASSFRVGHYSTEAFF. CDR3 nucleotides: TGTGCCAGCAGTTTTAGGGTGGGGCATTATTCCACTGAAGCTTTCTTT.

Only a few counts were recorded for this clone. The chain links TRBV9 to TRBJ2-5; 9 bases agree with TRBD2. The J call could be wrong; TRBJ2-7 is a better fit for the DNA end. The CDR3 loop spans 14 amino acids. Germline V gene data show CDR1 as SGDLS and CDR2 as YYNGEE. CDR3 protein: CASSAGTSFDEQYF. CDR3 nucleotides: TGTGCCAGCAGCGCCGGGACTAGCTTTGACGAGCAGTACTTC.

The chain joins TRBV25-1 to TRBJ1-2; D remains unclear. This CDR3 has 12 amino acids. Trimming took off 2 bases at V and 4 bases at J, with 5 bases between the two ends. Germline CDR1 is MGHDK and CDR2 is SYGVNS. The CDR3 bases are TGTGCCAGCAGTGAACCCAGCTATGGCTACACCTTC. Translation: CASSEPSYGYTF.

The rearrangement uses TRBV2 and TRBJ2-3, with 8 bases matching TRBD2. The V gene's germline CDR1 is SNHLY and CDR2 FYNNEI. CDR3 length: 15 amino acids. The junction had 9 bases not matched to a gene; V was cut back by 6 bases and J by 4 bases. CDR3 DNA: TGTGCCAGCAGGGGGAGCGGGAGTCGGGCAGATACGCAGTATTTT. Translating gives CASRGSGSRADTQYF.

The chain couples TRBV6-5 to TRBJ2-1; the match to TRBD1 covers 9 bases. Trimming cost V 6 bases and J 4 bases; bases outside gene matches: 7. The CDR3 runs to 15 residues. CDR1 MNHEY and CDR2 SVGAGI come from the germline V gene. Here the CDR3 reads CASSLTGGLYNEQFF. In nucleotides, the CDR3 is TGTGCCAGCAGCCTCACAGGGGGCTTGTACAATGAGCAGTTCTTC.